Listed below are T cell receptor beta chains from one sample, sequenced in a study of Ad26.COV2.S vaccination and SARS-CoV-2 variants. Some clones are missing from TCRdb's copy, which holds only in-frame ones; the method was immunoSEQ multiplex PCR. The sample holds 430,000 or so clones, nearly 90% seen once. Source: peripheral blood, taken in a trial of Ad26.COV2.S vaccine versus placebo. These receptors came from a person between 18 and 59 years old who received the Ad26.COV2.S COVID-19 vaccine or a placebo. CDR3s include the opening cysteine and the closing phenylalanine or tryptophan. D genes are given only for firm matches. Only some rows state a clone size, as once, few, many or a class for expanded clones.

CDR3 DNA,CDR3 protein,D gene,J gene,V gene,clone size
TGTGCCAGCAGTCCCCGGACTAGCGGGGCCATCAATGAGCAGTTCTTC,CASSPRTSGAINEQFF,TRBD2,TRBJ2-1,TRBV6-2/TRBV6-3,.
TGTGCCAGCAGCTTAGGGGGTAGCACCGGGGAGCTGTTTTTT,CASSLGGSTGELFF,.,TRBJ2-2,TRBV7-3,.
TGTGCCAGCAGCTCGCACAGGGCCCTGAGATATACCGGGGAGCTGTTTTTT,CASSSHRALRYTGELFF,.,TRBJ2-2,TRBV9,.
TGTGCCAGCACCTTAGAGGGGAACTATGGCTACACCTTC,CASTLEGNYGYTF,.,TRBJ1-2,TRBV13,.
TGTGCCAGCAGTTACGAGGGGGCTCAGCCCCAGCATTTT,CASSYEGAQPQHF,TRBD1,TRBJ1-5,TRBV6-2/TRBV6-3,.
TGTGCCAGCGGACTGAGAGGCAGCAATCAGCCCCAGCATTTT,CASGLRGSNQPQHF,.,TRBJ1-5,TRBV28,.
TGTGCCAGTAGTGCGACAGCAACTTATCAGCCCCAGCATTTT,CASSATATYQPQHF,.,TRBJ1-5,TRBV19,once
TGTGCCAGCAGCTTAGGTCAGGGGCGAGCAACTAATGAAAAACTGTTTTTT,CASSLGQGRATNEKLFF,.,TRBJ1-4,TRBV7-9,.
TGCAGCGCTTTGACGTGGAGCTACACTGAAGCTTTCTTT,CSALTWSYTEAFF,.,TRBJ1-1,TRBV29-1,.
TGTGCCATCCAAGGAGGGGAGAATGAAAAACTGTTTTTT,CAIQGGENEKLFF,.,TRBJ1-4,TRBV10-3,.
TGTGCCAGCAGCCTCAATTCGCCGGGAGGGCTGGAGACCCAGTACTTC,CASSLNSPGGLETQYF,TRBD2,TRBJ2-5,TRBV7-8,.
TGTGCCAGCAGTGGCCCGTACCAAGAGACCCAGTACTTC,CASSGPYQETQYF,.,TRBJ2-5,TRBV27,.
TGTGCCAGCAGCTTAGCCGAGAGGGGCCAAGAGACCCAGTACTTC,CASSLAERGQETQYF,.,TRBJ2-5,TRBV7-9,.
TGTGCCAGCTCAAAGGGACAGGGCGAGCAGTATTTT,CASSKGQGEQYF,TRBD1,TRBJ2-3,TRBV18,few
TGTGCCAGCAGCTTAGTCTACGAGCAGTACTTC,CASSLVYEQYF,.,TRBJ2-7,TRBV7-2,few
TGTGCCAGCAGCTTAAGGACTAGATATAAAGAGACCCAGTACTTC,CASSLRTRYKETQYF,TRBD2,TRBJ2-5,TRBV11-2,.
TGTGCCAGCAGCCAAGATCCTTCGGGGTACTATGGCTACACCTTC,CASSQDPSGYYGYTF,.,TRBJ1-2,TRBV3-1/TRBV3-2,.
TGTGCCAGCGGCCTGTCCGCGGCTTCCTCTGGAAACACCATATATTTT,CASGLSAASSGNTIYF,.,TRBJ1-3,TRBV28,.
TGTGCCAGCAGTTACTCGTTTAGCGGGGGTTCCAATGAGCAGTTCTTC,CASSYSFSGGSNEQFF,TRBD2,TRBJ2-1,TRBV6-2/TRBV6-3,.
TGTGCCAGCAGTTCCACTAGTTATCAGACCCAGTACTTC,CASSSTSYQTQYF,.,TRBJ2-5,TRBV6-2/TRBV6-3,.
TGTGCCAGCAGCGTAGATGAGGGGCCCTATGGCTACACCTTC,CASSVDEGPYGYTF,.,TRBJ1-2,TRBV9,.
TGTGCCAGCAGTTTAGAGCAGGGCACAGATACGCAGTATTTT,CASSLEQGTDTQYF,.,TRBJ2-3,TRBV27,.
TGTGCCAGCAGTGAAACAGGGGGAGGGGCCACTGAAGCTTTCTTT,CASSETGGGATEAFF,TRBD1,TRBJ1-1,TRBV6-1,many
TGTGCCAGCAGCACGTACAATGAGCAGTTCTTC,CASSTYNEQFF,.,TRBJ2-1,TRBV4-2,.
TGTGCCAGCACCATGCAGGGGTGTATAAATTCACCCCTCCACTTT,CASTMQGCINSPLHF,.,TRBJ1-6,TRBV21-1,few
TGCGCCAGCAGGGAGGGTGGGGGACGGCCCAATGAGCAGTTCTTC,CASREGGGRPNEQFF,.,TRBJ2-1,TRBV5-1,.
TGCAGCTTTTGGACCCGATCCACCGGGGAGCTGTTTTTT,CSFWTRSTGELFF,.,TRBJ2-2,TRBV29-1,.
TGTGCCAGCAGCTTGGGGGGACAGGGTGGGAATCAGCCCCAGCATTTT,CASSLGGQGGNQPQHF,TRBD1,TRBJ1-5,TRBV5-4,.
TGCAGCGCAACACACACCTCGGAAGCTTTCTTT,CSATHTSEAFF,.,TRBJ1-1,TRBV29-1,.
TGTGCCAGCTCCCCAAACCTAGGCGTGGGTTCACCCCTCCACTTT,CASSPNLGVGSPLHF,.,TRBJ1-6,TRBV9,.
TGCGCCAGCAGCTTGGAGGCTGGAAGCTCCTACGAGCAGTACTTC,CASSLEAGSSYEQYF,.,TRBJ2-7,TRBV5-1,.
TGTGCCAGCAGCCAAGACCCTAGCGGGGGGGGAGGAGATACGCAGTATTTT,CASSQDPSGGGGDTQYF,TRBD2,TRBJ2-3,TRBV4-2,.
TGTGCCAGTAGACTAGGGGGCATCGGCCCACTAGCCTACAATGAGCAGTTCTTC,CASRLGGIGPLAYNEQFF,TRBD1,TRBJ2-1,TRBV19,.
TGTGCCAGCAGTCCTAACCGGGACAGCTATAACTATGGCTACACCTTC,CASSPNRDSYNYGYTF,TRBD1,TRBJ1-2,TRBV2,once
TGTGCCAGCAGCTCAGGACTAGCCACAGATACGCAGTATTTT,CASSSGLATDTQYF,TRBD2,TRBJ2-3,TRBV9,.
TGTGCCAGCAGGTCGGGGCAGGGCCACTATGGCTACACCTTC,CASRSGQGHYGYTF,.,TRBJ1-2,TRBV6-5,.
TGTGCCAGCAGCTTTGGGCAGCCCATTAATGAAAAACTGTTTTTT,CASSFGQPINEKLFF,.,TRBJ1-4,TRBV13,.
TGTGCCAGCAGCTTACCCTACGGCGATGAGCAGTTCTTC,CASSLPYGDEQFF,.,TRBJ2-1,TRBV7-2,once
TGTGCCAGCAGTTCCGGAGACACGGTCGGGAACACTGAAGCTTTCTTT,CASSSGDTVGNTEAFF,.,TRBJ1-1,TRBV28,.
TGCGCCAGCAGCTTGGGGGCGGGACCCGGCCAAGAGACCCAGTACTTC,CASSLGAGPGQETQYF,.,TRBJ2-5,TRBV5-1,.
TGTGCCAGCTCACCTTTGGACACGAACACTGAAGCTTTCTTT,CASSPLDTNTEAFF,.,TRBJ1-1,TRBV18,.
TGTGCCATCAGTAAGGAATACAATGAGCAGTTCTTC,CAISKEYNEQFF,.,TRBJ2-1,TRBV10-3,.
TGTGCCAGCAGCGTAGAAGGCTCCTACTATGGCTACACCTTC,CASSVEGSYYGYTF,.,TRBJ1-2,TRBV9,once
TGTGCCAGCAACTTTAGGTGGGGGGCCCGGGAAGAAAAACTGTTTTTT,CASNFRWGAREEKLFF,.,TRBJ1-4,TRBV2,.
TGTGCCAGCCGGACTATTCATGGCTACACCTTC,CASRTIHGYTF,.,TRBJ1-2,TRBV12-3/TRBV12-4,.
TGTGCCAGCAGCTCGTCCGGAACGGCAGATACGCAGTATTTT,CASSSSGTADTQYF,.,TRBJ2-3,TRBV5-6,.
TGTGCCAGCAGCCAAGATCCTAGAAACACCATATATTTT,CASSQDPRNTIYF,.,TRBJ1-3,TRBV4-2,few
TGTGCCAGCAATGCCTTCGGTCCCGAGCAGTACTTC,CASNAFGPEQYF,.,TRBJ2-7,TRBV2,.
TGTGCCAGCAATTACCTGCGGTATCCAGAGCCCCAGCATTTT,CASNYLRYPEPQHF,.,TRBJ1-5,TRBV28,.
TGTGCCAGCAGCTTACGACTAGCGGGGGCCACAGATACGCAGTATTTT,CASSLRLAGATDTQYF,TRBD2,TRBJ2-3,TRBV11-2,.
TGTGCCAGCAGCTATGGACTTATGAATGAGCAGTTCTTC,CASSYGLMNEQFF,.,TRBJ2-1,TRBV11-3,.
TGTGCCACCAGTGATTGGACAGGGGAGGAGACCCAGTACTTC,CATSDWTGEETQYF,TRBD1,TRBJ2-5,TRBV24-1,once
TGTGCCAGCAGCCAAACGCCCCATCGCACAGATACGCAGTATTTT,CASSQTPHRTDTQYF,.,TRBJ2-3,TRBV4-2,.
TGTGCCTGGAGTAGTGGGAACGCGCAGCCCCAGCATTTT,CAWSSGNAQPQHF,.,TRBJ1-5,TRBV30,.
TGTGCCAGCGCAGAAGGGAGGGGGCGAATACACACTGAAGCTTTCTTT,CASAEGRGRIHTEAFF,TRBD1,TRBJ1-1,TRBV7-8,.
TGTGCCTGGAGTAGGGACCGAAGTGGACCTAGCACAGATACGCAGTATTTT,CAWSRDRSGPSTDTQYF,.,TRBJ2-3,TRBV30,.
TGTGCCAGCAGCTTATACCTAGCGGGGGGCTTTCCTAGCACAGATACGCAGTATTTT,CASSLYLAGGFPSTDTQYF,TRBD2,TRBJ2-3,TRBV7-9,.
TGCGCCAGCAGCTCCACAGGGGGCTCCTACGAGCAGTACTTC,CASSSTGGSYEQYF,TRBD1,TRBJ2-7,TRBV5-1,.
TGTGCCAGCAGCTTTCGGGACAGAAGAACTGAAGCTTTCTTT,CASSFRDRRTEAFF,TRBD1,TRBJ1-1,TRBV5-8,.